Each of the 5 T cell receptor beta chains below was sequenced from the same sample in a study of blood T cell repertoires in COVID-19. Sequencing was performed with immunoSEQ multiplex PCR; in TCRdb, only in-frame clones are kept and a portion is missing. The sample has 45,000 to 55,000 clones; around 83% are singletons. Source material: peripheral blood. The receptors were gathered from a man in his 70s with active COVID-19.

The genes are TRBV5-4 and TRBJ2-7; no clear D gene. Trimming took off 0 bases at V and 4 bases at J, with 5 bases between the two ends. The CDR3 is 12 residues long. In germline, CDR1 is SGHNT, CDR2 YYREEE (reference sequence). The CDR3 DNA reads TGTGCCAGCAGCTTGGCCTCTTACGAGCAGTACTTC. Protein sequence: CASSLASYEQYF.

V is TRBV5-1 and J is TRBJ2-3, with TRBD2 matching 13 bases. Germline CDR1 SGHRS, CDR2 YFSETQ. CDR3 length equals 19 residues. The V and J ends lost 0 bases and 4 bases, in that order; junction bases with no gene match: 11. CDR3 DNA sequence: TGCGCCAGCAGCTTGGCCTGGACTAGCGGGGGTACCGGGGCAGATACGCAGTATTTT. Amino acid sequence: CASSLAWTSGGTGADTQYF.

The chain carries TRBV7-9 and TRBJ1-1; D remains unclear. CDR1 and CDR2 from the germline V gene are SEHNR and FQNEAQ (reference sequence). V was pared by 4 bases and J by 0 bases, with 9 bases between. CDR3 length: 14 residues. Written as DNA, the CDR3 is TGTGCCAGCAGCTCCTGGCCCCTGAACACTGAAGCTTTCTTT. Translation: CASSSWPLNTEAFF.

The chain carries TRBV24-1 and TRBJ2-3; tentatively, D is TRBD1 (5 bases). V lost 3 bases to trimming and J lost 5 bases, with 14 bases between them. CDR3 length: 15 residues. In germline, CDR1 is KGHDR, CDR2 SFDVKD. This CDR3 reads CATSDPRESGDTQYF. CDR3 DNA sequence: TGTGCCACCAGTGATCCCAGGGAATCAGGAGATACGCAGTATTTT.

This CDR3 reads CASSIRPGQSPDTQYF. CDR3 DNA: TGCGCCAGCAGTATTCGTCCAGGGCAGAGCCCAGATACGCAGTATTTT. The chain couples TRBV5-1 to TRBJ2-3; D possibly corresponds to TRBD1 (5 bases). The CDR3 runs 16 residues. Germline CDR1 and CDR2: SGHRS and YFSETQ. The V end lost 5 bases, the J end lost 4 bases, and 20 bases lay between the germline ends.